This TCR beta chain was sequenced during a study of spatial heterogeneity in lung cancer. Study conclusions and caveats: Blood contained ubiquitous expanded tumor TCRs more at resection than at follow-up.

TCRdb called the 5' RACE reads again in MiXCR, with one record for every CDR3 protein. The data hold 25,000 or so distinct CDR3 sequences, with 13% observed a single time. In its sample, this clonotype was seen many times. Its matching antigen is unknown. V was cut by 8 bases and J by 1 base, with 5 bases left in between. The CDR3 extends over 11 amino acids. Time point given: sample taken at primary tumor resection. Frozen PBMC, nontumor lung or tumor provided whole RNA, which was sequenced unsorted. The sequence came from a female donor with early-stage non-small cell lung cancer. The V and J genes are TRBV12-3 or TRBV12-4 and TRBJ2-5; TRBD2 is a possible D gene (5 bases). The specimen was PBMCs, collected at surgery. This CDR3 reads CASGLQETQYF. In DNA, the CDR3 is TGTGCCAGCGGACTCCAAGAGACCCAGTACTTC.